What follows are 14 T cell receptor beta chains derived from one specimen sequenced in a study of Graves' ophthalmopathy and Graves' hyperthyroidism. The sequenced template was RNA, covering the TCR beta CDR3 region. The library came from an HTBI-primed first-round RT-PCR and a second-round multiplex PCR. TCRdb analysed the multiplex PCR reads with MiXCR anew, one entry per CDR3 protein. The sample holds over 500,000 distinct CDR3 sequences, about 24% seen once. The sample consisted of peripheral blood. The receptors derive from a woman aged 18-29 years with stable Graves' hyperthyroidism. Some clones in this sample may be carry-over from other donors' samples.

This clonotype appeared a few times. The genes are TRBV5-1 and TRBJ1-5; D gene unclear. The germline V and J ends were trimmed by 3 bases and 2 bases, with 12 bases remaining between them. Germline assignment: CDR1 SGHRS and CDR2 YFSETQ. The CDR3 loop spans 15 amino acids. CDR3 coding DNA: TGCGCCAGCAGCTCAGGTGTCTCGGGCAATCAGCCCCAGCATTTT. It yields the protein CASSSGVSGNQPQHF.

This clonotype was recorded many times. J is TRBJ1-5 and V is TRBV15, with 10 bases that match TRBD1. This CDR3 contains 16 residues. Germline V gives CDR1 LNHNV, CDR2 YYDKDF (reference sequence). V was pared by 0 bases and J by 6 bases, with 5 bases of the junction left unmatched. CDR3 bases: TGTGCCACCAGCAGAGATCGACAGGGGGCCGGTCAGCCCCAGCATTTT. It codes for CATSRDRQGAGQPQHF. Full variable domain (remainder filled in from reference TRBV15 and TRBJ1-5): DAMVIQNPRYQVTQFGKPVTLSCSQTLNHNVMYWYQQKSSQAPKLLFHYYDKDFNNEADTPDNFQSRRPNTSFCFLDIRSPGLGDTAMYLCATSRDRQGAGQPQHFGDGTRLSIL.

The rearrangement uses TRBV3-1 and TRBJ1-2, with D uncertain. CDR1 is LGHDT and CDR2 is YNNKEL in the germline V gene (reference sequence). V was cut by 4 bases and J by 3 bases, with 12 bases left in between. CDR3 length: 14 residues. The CDR3 DNA reads as TGTGCCAGCAGCCCGGACGCCAAGGACTATGGCTACACCTTC. Encoded protein: CASSPDAKDYGYTF.

With respect to this clonotype: Given a much more abundant clone one base away, this may be a read error. CDR3 DNA sequence: TGTGCCAGCAGCAGCGGGGGGGCCGTCACCGGGGAGCTGTTTTTT. Amino acids: CASSSGGAVTGELFF. The chain recombines TRBV28 with TRBJ2-2; 10 nucleotides align to TRBD2. The J segment lost 4 bases and the V segment lost 6 bases, leaving 5 bases of the junction unmatched. The CDR3 contains 15 residues. Germline loops: CDR1 MDHEN, CDR2 SYDVKM. The full variable domain, its missing parts supplied by reference TRBV28 and TRBJ2-2, is DVKVTQSSRYLVKRTGEKVFLECVQDMDHENMFWYRQDPGLGLRLIYFSYDVKMKEKGDIPEGYSVSREKKERFSLILESASTNQTSMYLCASSSGGAVTGELFFGEGSRLTVL.

This clonotype was observed many times. The chain recombines TRBV10-3 with TRBJ2-7, with TRBD1 as a possible D gene (6 bases). Trimming cost V 6 bases and J 6 bases, with 9 bases left between them. The CDR3 covers 11 residues. Germline V CDR1 and CDR2: ENHRY, SYGVKD. The CDR3, as DNA: TGTGCCATCAGGCAGGGGAGCGAGCAGTACTTC. This gives the protein CAIRQGSEQYF.

The chain combines TRBV12-3 or TRBV12-4 with TRBJ2-7; D is unclear. Trimming took off 6 bases at V and 3 bases at J, with 15 bases between the two ends. The CDR3 has 14 amino acids. The CDR3 DNA sequence: TGTGCCAGCAGAGCGCAGAGCAGAGACTACGAGCAGTACTTC. Translating gives CASRAQSRDYEQYF.

Ten or more counts support this clonotype. This chain links TRBV7-2 with TRBJ2-7; D is undetermined. There are 14 residues in the CDR3. Trimming left V 1 base short and J 2 bases short, with 9 bases between. Germline CDR1 and CDR2: SGHTA and FQGNSA. CDR3 nucleotide sequence: TGTGCCAGCAGCTTAGGCCTGAGAACCTACGAGCAGTACTTC. Encoded protein: CASSLGLRTYEQYF.

This clonotype showed up many times. The rearrangement joins TRBV20-1 to TRBJ2-7; D is possibly TRBD1 or TRBD2 (5 bases each). Germline CDR1 DFQATT, CDR2 SNEGSKA (reference sequence). V was trimmed by 5 bases and J by 9 bases, leaving 20 bases between them. CDR3 length equals 13 residues. This CDR3 reads CSALPGPSSGQYF. CDR3 nucleotides: TGCAGTGCTCTTCCGGGACCCTCCTCCGGGCAGTACTTC.

This clonotype was seen repeatedly, ten times or more. The V call is TRBV28, the J call TRBJ1-6; possibly TRBD1 for D (6 bases). The CDR3 is 15 amino acids. Germline values: CDR1 MDHEN, CDR2 SYDVKM. Trimming took 6 bases from V and 1 from J, leaving 10 bases between them. DNA for the CDR3: TGTGCCAGCAGGAAGACAGGTTCCTATAATTCACCCCTCCACTTT. Its translation: CASRKTGSYNSPLHF.

This clonotype was recorded at least ten times. The DNA of the CDR3 is TGTGCCAGCAGTTTGGGACAGGAGCTAGACACTGAAGCTTTCTTT. This translates into CASSLGQELDTEAFF. The chain combines TRBV6-5 with TRBJ1-1; TRBD1 agrees at 8 bases. V lost 4 bases, J lost 3 bases, and 7 bases stayed unmatched. The CDR3 has 15 amino acids. CDR1 and CDR2 (germline): MNHEY, SVGAGI.

This clonotype was counted between two and nine times. One base away lies a much larger clone, so this may be a sequencing read error. V and J are TRBV30 and TRBJ1-2; D not certain. CDR3 size: 14 residues. CDR1 GTSNPN and CDR2 SVGIG come from the germline V gene (reference sequence). The CDR3 sequence is CAWSRLVANYGHTF. The CDR3, as DNA: TGTGCCTGGAGTAGACTGGTAGCTAACTATGGCCACACCTTC.

This clonotype was recorded many times. The junction shows a germline mismatch at one end, possibly a read error. The chain recombines TRBV12-3 or TRBV12-4 with TRBJ1-1, with no clear D. The CDR3 contains 13 residues. The CDR3 spells CTSSEFDGTEAFF. The DNA of the CDR3 is TGTACCAGCAGTGAATTCGACGGCACTGAAGCATTCTTT.

CDR3 DNA: TGCAGCGTGCGCCGCAGGCCAGAAGATGGCTACACCTTC. Protein product: CSVRRRPEDGYTF. The rearrangement joins TRBV29-1 to TRBJ1-2; D ambiguous. CDR1 is SQVTM and CDR2 is ANQGSEA in the germline V gene. V gave up 6 bases and J gave up 6 bases, with 17 bases separating them. CDR3 length: 13 amino acids.

The chain recombines TRBV20-1 with TRBJ2-5; 14 nucleotides align to TRBD2. Trimming removed 0 bases from V and 9 bases from J; junction bases left unmatched: 6. Germline assignment: CDR1 DFQATT and CDR2 SNEGSKA (reference sequence). This CDR3 is built from 15 residues. CDR3 nucleotide sequence: TGCAGTGCTAGAGATGCGGGACTAGCGGGGGAGGCCCAGTACTTC. Its protein product is CSARDAGLAGEAQYF.